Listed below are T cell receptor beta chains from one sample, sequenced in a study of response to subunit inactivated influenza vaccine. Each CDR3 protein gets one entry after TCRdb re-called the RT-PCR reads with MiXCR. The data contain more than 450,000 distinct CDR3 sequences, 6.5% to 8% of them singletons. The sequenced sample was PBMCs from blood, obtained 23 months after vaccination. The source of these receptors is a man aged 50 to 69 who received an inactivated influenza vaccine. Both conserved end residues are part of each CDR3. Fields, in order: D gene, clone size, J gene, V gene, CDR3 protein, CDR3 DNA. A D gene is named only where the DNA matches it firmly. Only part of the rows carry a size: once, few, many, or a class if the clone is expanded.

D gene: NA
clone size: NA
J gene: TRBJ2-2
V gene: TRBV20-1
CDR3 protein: CSASGETPRTGELFF
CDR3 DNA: TGCAGTGCTAGCGGAGAAACTCCACGCACCGGGGAGCTGTTTTTT

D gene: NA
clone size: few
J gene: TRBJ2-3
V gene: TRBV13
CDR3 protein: CASSFSLQPDTQYF
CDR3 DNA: TGTGCCAGCAGCTTTAGTCTCCAGCCAGATACGCAGTATTTT

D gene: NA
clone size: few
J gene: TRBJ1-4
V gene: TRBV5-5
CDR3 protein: CASSLSGAQWGEKLFF
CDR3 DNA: TGTGCCAGCAGCTTGTCCGGGGCACAATGGGGAGAAAAACTGTTTTTT

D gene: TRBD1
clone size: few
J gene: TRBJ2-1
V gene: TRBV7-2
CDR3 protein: CASSAPGQGGNEQFF
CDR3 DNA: TGTGCCAGCAGCGCACCGGGACAGGGAGGAAATGAGCAGTTCTTC

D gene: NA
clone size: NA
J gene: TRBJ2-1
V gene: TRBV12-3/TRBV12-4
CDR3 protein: CASSFGTRINEQFF
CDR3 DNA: TGTGCCAGCAGTTTCGGGACGAGAATCAATGAGCAGTTCTTC

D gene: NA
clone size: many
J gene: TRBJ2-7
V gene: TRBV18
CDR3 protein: CASSPQDGNEQYF
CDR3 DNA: TGTGCCAGCTCACCACAGGACGGGAACGAGCAGTACTTC

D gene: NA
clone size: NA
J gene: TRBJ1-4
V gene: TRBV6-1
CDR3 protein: CASSPVQVPDEKLFF
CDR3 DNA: TGTGCCAGCAGCCCCGTACAGGTGCCGGATGAAAAACTGTTTTTT

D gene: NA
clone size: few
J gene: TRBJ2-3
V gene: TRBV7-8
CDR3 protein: CASSTWGPPTQYF
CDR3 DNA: TGTGCCAGCAGCACTTGGGGTCCCCCTACGCAGTATTTT

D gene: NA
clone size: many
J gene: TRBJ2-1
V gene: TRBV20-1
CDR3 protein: CSAPGGGKQFF
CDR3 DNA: TGCAGTGCTCCCGGTGGGGGTAAGCAGTTCTTC

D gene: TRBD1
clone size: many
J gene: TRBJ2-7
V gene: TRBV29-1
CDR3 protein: CSVEDTAGTAVGQYF
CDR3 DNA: TGCAGCGTTGAAGACACCGCCGGGACAGCGGTCGGGCAGTACTTC

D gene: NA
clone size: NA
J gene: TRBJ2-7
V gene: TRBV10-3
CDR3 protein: CAISGQGGETYEQYF
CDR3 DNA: TGTGCCATCAGTGGACAGGGAGGGGAAACCTACGAGCAGTACTTC

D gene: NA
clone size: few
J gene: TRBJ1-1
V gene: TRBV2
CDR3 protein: CASNPEINTEAFF
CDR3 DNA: TGTGCCAGCAATCCAGAGATTAACACTGAAGCTTTCTTT

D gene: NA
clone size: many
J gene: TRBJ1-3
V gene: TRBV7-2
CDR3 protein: CASSLGSSGNTIYF
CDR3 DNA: TGCGCCAGCAGCTTGGGGAGCTCTGGAAACACCATATATTTT

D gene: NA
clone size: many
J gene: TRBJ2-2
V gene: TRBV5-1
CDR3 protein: CASSQGVGELFF
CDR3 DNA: TGCGCCAGCAGTCAGGGAGTCGGGGAGCTGTTTTTT

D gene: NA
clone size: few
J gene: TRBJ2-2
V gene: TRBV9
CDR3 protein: CASSAGSGTGELFF
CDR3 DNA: TGTGCCAGCAGCGCGGGATCCGGAACCGGGGAGCTGTTTTTT

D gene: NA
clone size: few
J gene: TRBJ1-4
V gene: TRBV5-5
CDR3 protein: CASSLIWTTNEKLFF
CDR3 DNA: TGTGCCAGCAGCTTGATCTGGACAACTAATGAAAAACTGTTTTTT

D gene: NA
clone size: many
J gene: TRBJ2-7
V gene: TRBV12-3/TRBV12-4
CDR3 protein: CASSLGRRSYEQYF
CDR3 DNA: TGTGCCAGCAGTTTGGGACGTCGCTCCTACGAGCAGTACTTC

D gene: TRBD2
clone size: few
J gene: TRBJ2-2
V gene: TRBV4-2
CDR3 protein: CASSQTGGPNTGELFF
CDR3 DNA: TGTGCCAGCAGCCAAACGGGGGGGCCCAACACCGGGGAGCTGTTTTTT

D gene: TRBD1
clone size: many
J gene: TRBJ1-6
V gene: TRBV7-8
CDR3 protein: CASSLEPWTGGYSPLHF
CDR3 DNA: TGTGCCAGCAGCTTAGAACCCTGGACAGGGGGCTATTCACCCCTCCACTTT

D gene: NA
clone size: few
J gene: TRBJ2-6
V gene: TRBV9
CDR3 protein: CASGTPFSGANVLTF
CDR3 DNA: TGTGCCTCCGGGACACCCTTCTCTGGGGCCAACGTCCTGACTTTC

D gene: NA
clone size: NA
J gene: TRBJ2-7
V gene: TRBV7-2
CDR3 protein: CASSLRTEQYF
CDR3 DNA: TGTGCCAGCAGCCTCAGGACAGAGCAGTACTTC

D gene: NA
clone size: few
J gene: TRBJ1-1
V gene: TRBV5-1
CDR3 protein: CASSLGRSSNTEAFF
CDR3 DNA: TGCGCCAGCAGCTTGGGCAGGTCCTCGAACACTGAAGCTTTCTTT

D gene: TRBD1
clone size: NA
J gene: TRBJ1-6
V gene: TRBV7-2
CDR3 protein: CASSLAGTGDNSPLHF
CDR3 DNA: TGTGCCAGCAGCTTAGCCGGGACAGGGGATAATTCACCCCTCCACTTT

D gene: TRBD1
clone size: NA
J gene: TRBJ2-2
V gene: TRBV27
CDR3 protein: CASSLGTGATTNTGELFF
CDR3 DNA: TGTGCCAGCAGTTTGGGGACAGGGGCCACCACGAACACCGGGGAGCTGTTTTTT

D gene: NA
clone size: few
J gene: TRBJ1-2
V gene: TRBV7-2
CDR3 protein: CASSLGAGDHYGYTF
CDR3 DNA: TGTGCCAGCAGCTTAGGGGCAGGGGATCACTATGGCTACACCTTC

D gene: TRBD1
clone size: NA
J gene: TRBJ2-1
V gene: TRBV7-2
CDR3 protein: CASSLSGGRGLNEQFF
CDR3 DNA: TGTGCCAGCAGCTTATCTGGGGGAAGGGGGCTCAATGAGCAGTTCTTC

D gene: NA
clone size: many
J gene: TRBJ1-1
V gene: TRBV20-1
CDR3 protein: CSARAGGREEAFF
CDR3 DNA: TGCAGTGCTAGAGCTGGGGGGAGGGAAGAAGCTTTCTTT

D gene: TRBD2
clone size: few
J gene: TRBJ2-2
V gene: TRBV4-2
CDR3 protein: CASRAAGGRVTGELFF
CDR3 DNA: TGTGCCAGCAGGGCGGCAGGCGGGAGGGTTACCGGGGAGCTGTTTTTT

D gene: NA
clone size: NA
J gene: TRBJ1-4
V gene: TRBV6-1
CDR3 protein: CASRRAGGLDEKLFF
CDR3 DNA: TGTGCCAGCAGGCGGGCTGGGGGCTTGGACGAAAAACTGTTTTTT

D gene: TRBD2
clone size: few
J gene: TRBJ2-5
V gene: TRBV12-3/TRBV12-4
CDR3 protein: CASSQRTSGYQETQYF
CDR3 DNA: TGTGCCAGCAGCCAACGGACTAGCGGGTACCAAGAGACCCAGTACTTC

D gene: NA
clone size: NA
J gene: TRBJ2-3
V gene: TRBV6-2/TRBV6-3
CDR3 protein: CASGETGQSTDTQYF
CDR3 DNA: TGTGCCAGCGGAGAGACCGGGCAGAGCACAGATACGCAGTATTTT

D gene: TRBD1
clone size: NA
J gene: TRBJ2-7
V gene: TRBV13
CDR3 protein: CASSRQGRGDYEQYF
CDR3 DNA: TGTGCCAGCAGCAGACAGGGTAGAGGGGATTACGAGCAGTACTTC